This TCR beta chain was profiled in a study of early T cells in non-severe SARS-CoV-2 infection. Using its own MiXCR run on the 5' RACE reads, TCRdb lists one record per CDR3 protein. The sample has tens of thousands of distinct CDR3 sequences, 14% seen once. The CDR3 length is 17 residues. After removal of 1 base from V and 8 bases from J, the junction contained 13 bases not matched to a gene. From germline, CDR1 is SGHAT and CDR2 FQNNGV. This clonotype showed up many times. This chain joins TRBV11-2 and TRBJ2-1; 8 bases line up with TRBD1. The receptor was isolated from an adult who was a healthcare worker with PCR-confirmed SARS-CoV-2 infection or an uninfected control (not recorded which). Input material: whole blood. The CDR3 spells CASSLVFNLDREHEQFF. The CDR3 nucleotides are TGTGCCAGCAGCTTAGTTTTTAACCTGGACAGGGAACATGAGCAGTTCTTC.